This TCR beta chain was sequenced during a study of blood T cell repertoires in COVID-19 (dated by TCRdb to 2020 to 2022). For the wider study: The collaborator samples originated in the United States, Italy and Spain and spanned the acute and convalescent phases of COVID-19. The material from the prospective study consisted of cDNA or gDNA derived from T cells, B-cell-depleted T cells, or PBMCs. Nearly every sample came with metadata listing a de-identified subject ID, COVID-19 status, age in years and sex. Where HLA class I and class II types were available, the types were taken from metadata supplied by the sample provider, not from assay-based typing. Samples were obtained from the ongoing ImmuneRACE study (first 160 participants) and from approximately 1,200 subjects provided by 6 global collaborators. The repertoires were released in a freely available public database meant as a resource for research on the immune response to SARS-CoV-2. Deeply sampled blood TCRbeta repertoires from subjects exposed to, actively infected with, or recovered from COVID-19 were included in the dataset.

What the work shows at the level of the full study, not this receptor alone: The quantity of clinical and demographic metadata differed by source and by participant and was supplied without curation.

TCRbeta CDR3 regions were amplified from genomic DNA using the immunoSEQ Assay, a bias-controlled multiplex PCR. The authors' analysis ran thus. Within the assay, amplification of reference gene primers was used to estimate how many nucleated cells each sample contained. To quantify the absolute abundance of each unique TCRbeta CDR3 rearrangement, sequence reads were collapsed and filtered. For each sample, productive Simpson clonality was calculated by taking the square root of Simpson's diversity index across productive rearrangements. In its TCRdb copy, this immuneACCESS table keeps in-frame sequences only and misses some clones. Where compared with another copy, unresolved V genes explain less than half of these, and the others have no known cause. Clone size and V and J calls were adopted from that table, with D and trimming inferred from the DNA. This sample is represented by about 380,000 clones; nearly 90% of them were singletons. The top ten clones comprise about 6.8% of the sample.

V is clipped by 8 bases and J by 8 bases, and the sequence between their germline boundaries is 12 bases long. From a lookup of the germline V gene, CDR1 and CDR2 are MDHEN and SYDVKM. The CDR3, cysteine through phenylalanine, is 11 amino acids long. Of all the DNA, just the CDR3 is kept, 33 bases in frame from base 1. Notes on this clone: The antigen it recognizes is unknown. No qualities accompany the bases; no much larger clone lies one base away.

Each collaborating institution followed its own protocols to collect whole blood in K2EDTA tubes. For TCRbeta analysis, collaborators shipped samples as frozen whole blood, isolated PBMCs, or DNA extracted from either of those sample types. This clonotype was sampled from a man aged 18 to 35 with active or convalescent COVID-19. Sequencing was carried out using peripheral blood. The chain uses TRBV28 and TRBJ1-2, with TRBD1 perhaps the D gene, on 6 matching bases. The CDR3 reads as follows: CASGTGLGYTF. The DNA is as follows: TGTGCCAGCGGCACAGGGTTGGGCTACACCTTC.